The sequence of this TCR beta chain was determined in a study of PD-L1 blockade in urothelial cancer. Study-wide background: Prior chemotherapy ranged from 0 to 3 regimens per patient. When blood samples were assessed, the median T cell count was approximately 140,000.

The length of the CDR3 is 14 residues. Per germline, CDR1 SGHRS and CDR2 YFSETQ. The trim removed 2 bases at V and 9 bases at J, leaving 9 bases unmatched. What went into each PCR as a spike was synthetic TCR analog templates. TCRdb keeps only in-frame clones here, not all; method: immunoSEQ multiplex PCR. Here the sample spans about 56,000 clones, roughly 85% being singletons. Time point meaning: pretreatment peripheral blood. Pretreatment and on-treatment blood mononuclear cell samples were taken, totaling between 1 and 8 time points per patient. The TCR comes from a man aged 70 or older with urothelial cancer. The material was PBMCs, obtained around atezolizumab (anti-PD-L1) treatment. The rearrangement links TRBV5-1 to TRBJ2-7; 9 nucleotides line up with TRBD1. CDR3 sequence (DNA): TGCGCCAGCAGCTTCACAGGGGGCGACGGTGGGCAGTACTTC. Residues: CASSFTGGDGGQYF.